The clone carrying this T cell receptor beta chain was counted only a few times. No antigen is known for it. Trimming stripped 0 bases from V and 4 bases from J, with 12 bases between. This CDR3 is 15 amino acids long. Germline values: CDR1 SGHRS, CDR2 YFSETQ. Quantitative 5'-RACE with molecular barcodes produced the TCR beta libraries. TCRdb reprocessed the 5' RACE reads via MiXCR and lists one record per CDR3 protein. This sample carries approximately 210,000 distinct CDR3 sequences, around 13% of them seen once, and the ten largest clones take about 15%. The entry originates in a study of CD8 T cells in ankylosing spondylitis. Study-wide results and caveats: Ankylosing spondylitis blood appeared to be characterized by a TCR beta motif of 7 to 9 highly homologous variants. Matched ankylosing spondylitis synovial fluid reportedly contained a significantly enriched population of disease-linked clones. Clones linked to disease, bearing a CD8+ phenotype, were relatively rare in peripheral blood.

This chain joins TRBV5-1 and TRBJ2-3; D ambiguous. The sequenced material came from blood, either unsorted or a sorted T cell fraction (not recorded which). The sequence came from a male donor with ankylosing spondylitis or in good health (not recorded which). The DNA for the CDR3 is TGCGCCAGCAGCTTGGGGGCAGATTTCCCAGATACGCAGTATTTT. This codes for CASSLGADFPDTQYF.